The rows below give T cell receptor beta chains drawn from one sample of a study of T-cell memory formation after mild COVID-19. In TCRdb, the 5' RACE reads were re-called with MiXCR into one record per CDR3 protein. This repertoire shows a few hundred thousand distinct CDR3 sequences, roughly 18% found once; its top ten account for under 30%. Sample: PBMCs or a T cell subset sorted from them (not recorded which). The origin of the receptors is a man younger than 35 who had mild COVID-19 (a few samples of this study predate the infection). Cell type and time point are not known. CDR3s include the opening cysteine and the closing phenylalanine or tryptophan. The order of the fields is CDR3 protein, CDR3 DNA, clone size, D gene, V gene, J gene. D genes are given only for firm matches. Not every row has a clone size; where given, it reads once, few, many or a size class.

cdr3_aa: CASSYSAANYGYTF; cdr3_nt: TGTGCCAGCAGTTACAGCGCGGCAAACTATGGCTACACCTTC; clone_size: NA; d_call: NA; v_call: TRBV6-5; j_call: TRBJ1-2
cdr3_aa: CASSVGQARTDTQYF; cdr3_nt: TGTGCCAGCAGCGTCGGACAGGCGCGCACAGATACGCAGTATTTT; clone_size: NA; d_call: TRBD1; v_call: TRBV9; j_call: TRBJ2-3
cdr3_aa: CASSFSTGYGYTF; cdr3_nt: TGTGCCAGCAGCTTCAGTACGGGCTATGGCTACACCTTC; clone_size: few; d_call: NA; v_call: TRBV7-9; j_call: TRBJ1-2
cdr3_aa: CSVRAASGNTIYF; cdr3_nt: TGCAGCGTTAGAGCCGCTTCTGGAAACACCATATATTTT; clone_size: NA; d_call: NA; v_call: TRBV29-1; j_call: TRBJ1-3
cdr3_aa: CASSLRAGDGYTF; cdr3_nt: TGTGCCAGCAGCTTAAGGGCAGGGGATGGCTACACCTTC; clone_size: NA; d_call: NA; v_call: TRBV7-2; j_call: TRBJ1-2
cdr3_aa: CASSRSPGPGYEQYF; cdr3_nt: TGCGCCAGCAGCCGCAGCCCGGGACCCGGCTACGAGCAGTACTTC; clone_size: NA; d_call: NA; v_call: TRBV4-1; j_call: TRBJ2-7
cdr3_aa: CASREGQIRTDTQYF; cdr3_nt: TGTGCCAGCAGGGAGGGACAGATTCGCACAGATACGCAGTATTTT; clone_size: NA; d_call: NA; v_call: TRBV12-3/TRBV12-4; j_call: TRBJ2-3
cdr3_aa: CASSSVRGWDRDTGELFF; cdr3_nt: TGTGCCAGCAGCAGTGTAAGGGGCTGGGACAGGGACACCGGGGAGCTGTTTTTT; clone_size: NA; d_call: TRBD1; v_call: TRBV2; j_call: TRBJ2-2
cdr3_aa: CASSAGLNKETQYF; cdr3_nt: TGTGCCAGCAGCGCAGGACTGAATAAAGAGACCCAGTACTTC; clone_size: NA; d_call: NA; v_call: TRBV11-2; j_call: TRBJ2-5
cdr3_aa: CASSFSRGGTGELFF; cdr3_nt: TGTGCCAGCAGCTTTTCCAGGGGTGGTACCGGGGAGCTGTTTTTT; clone_size: few; d_call: NA; v_call: TRBV7-3; j_call: TRBJ2-2
cdr3_aa: CASSFSRDGSYEQYF; cdr3_nt: TGCGCCAGCAGCTTCAGCCGGGACGGGTCCTACGAGCAGTACTTC; clone_size: few; d_call: NA; v_call: TRBV5-1; j_call: TRBJ2-7
cdr3_aa: CASSVDRALYNEQFF; cdr3_nt: TGTGCCAGCAGTGTGGACAGGGCGCTTTACAATGAGCAGTTCTTC; clone_size: many; d_call: TRBD1; v_call: TRBV2; j_call: TRBJ2-1
cdr3_aa: CASSQWHRNTEAFF; cdr3_nt: TGCGCCAGCAGCCAATGGCACCGGAACACTGAAGCTTTCTTT; clone_size: NA; d_call: NA; v_call: TRBV4-1; j_call: TRBJ1-1
cdr3_aa: CASFPGRGPTDTQYF; cdr3_nt: TGCGCCAGCTTCCCCGGGAGGGGGCCGACAGATACGCAGTATTTT; clone_size: few; d_call: NA; v_call: TRBV4-1; j_call: TRBJ2-3
cdr3_aa: CASSQELRDRAAFF; cdr3_nt: TGCGCCAGCAGCCAAGAATTACGTGACAGGGCAGCTTTCTTT; clone_size: NA; d_call: TRBD1; v_call: TRBV4-3; j_call: TRBJ1-1
cdr3_aa: CASSQLDRHYGYTF; cdr3_nt: TGCGCCAGCAGCCAACTTGACAGGCACTATGGCTACACCTTC; clone_size: few; d_call: NA; v_call: TRBV4-3; j_call: TRBJ1-2
cdr3_aa: CSAAGQETQYF; cdr3_nt: TGCAGTGCTGCGGGACAAGAGACCCAGTACTTC; clone_size: NA; d_call: NA; v_call: TRBV20-1; j_call: TRBJ2-5
cdr3_aa: CASSVVGGWNNEQFF; cdr3_nt: TGTGCCAGCAGCGTAGTTGGGGGCTGGAACAATGAGCAGTTCTTC; clone_size: NA; d_call: NA; v_call: TRBV9; j_call: TRBJ2-1
cdr3_aa: CASSPGAGGRDTQYF; cdr3_nt: TGTGCCAGCAGCCCCGGTGCAGGGGGGCGGGATACGCAGTATTTT; clone_size: few; d_call: NA; v_call: TRBV7-9; j_call: TRBJ2-3
cdr3_aa: CASSLGGSRPEAFF; cdr3_nt: TGCGCCAGCAGCTTGGGGGGCTCGAGGCCCGAAGCTTTCTTT; clone_size: NA; d_call: NA; v_call: TRBV5-1; j_call: TRBJ1-1
cdr3_aa: CATSHPGSSDEQFF; cdr3_nt: TGTGCCACCAGCCACCCTGGGAGCTCCGATGAGCAGTTCTTC; clone_size: NA; d_call: NA; v_call: TRBV15; j_call: TRBJ2-1
cdr3_aa: CASSDPSGANVLTF; cdr3_nt: TGTGCCAGCAGCGATCCGTCTGGGGCCAACGTCCTGACTTTC; clone_size: NA; d_call: NA; v_call: TRBV7-3; j_call: TRBJ2-6
cdr3_aa: CASGLGRNEQFF; cdr3_nt: TGTGCTAGTGGGCTCGGGCGAAATGAGCAGTTCTTC; clone_size: few; d_call: NA; v_call: TRBV12-5; j_call: TRBJ2-1
cdr3_aa: CASTRLAGDIQYF; cdr3_nt: TGTGCCAGCACCCGACTAGCGGGGGACATTCAGTACTTC; clone_size: NA; d_call: TRBD2; v_call: TRBV2; j_call: TRBJ2-4
cdr3_aa: CASSRTRAYSNQPQHF; cdr3_nt: TGTGCCAGCAGCCGCACCAGGGCTTATAGCAATCAGCCCCAGCATTTT; clone_size: NA; d_call: NA; v_call: TRBV14; j_call: TRBJ1-5
cdr3_aa: CASSLELAGTDTQYF; cdr3_nt: TGTGCCAGCAGCTTAGAACTAGCGGGCACAGATACGCAGTATTTT; clone_size: few; d_call: TRBD2; v_call: TRBV7-3; j_call: TRBJ2-3
cdr3_aa: CASSGGTEAFF; cdr3_nt: TGTGCCAGCAGCGGGGGGACTGAAGCTTTCTTT; clone_size: many; d_call: NA; v_call: TRBV12-3/TRBV12-4; j_call: TRBJ1-1
cdr3_aa: CASTDSVYTQYF; cdr3_nt: TGTGCCAGCACCGATAGTGTATATACGCAGTATTTT; clone_size: few; d_call: NA; v_call: TRBV7-2; j_call: TRBJ2-3
cdr3_aa: CASSQGGALNTEAFF; cdr3_nt: TGTGCCAGCAGCCAAGGGGGCGCCTTAAACACTGAAGCTTTCTTT; clone_size: many; d_call: NA; v_call: TRBV14; j_call: TRBJ1-1
cdr3_aa: CASSLAGGYPTGELFF; cdr3_nt: TGCGCCAGCAGCTTGGCTGGTGGCTACCCCACCGGGGAGCTGTTTTTT; clone_size: many; d_call: NA; v_call: TRBV5-1; j_call: TRBJ2-2
cdr3_aa: CASSLSIGGGSETQYF; cdr3_nt: TGTGCCAGCAGCTTGTCGATAGGAGGGGGTTCTGAGACCCAGTACTTC; clone_size: NA; d_call: NA; v_call: TRBV7-7; j_call: TRBJ2-5
cdr3_aa: CASSDGARADQETQYF; cdr3_nt: TGTGCCAGCAGTGACGGCGCCAGGGCGGACCAAGAGACCCAGTACTTC; clone_size: NA; d_call: NA; v_call: TRBV2; j_call: TRBJ2-5
cdr3_aa: CASSQGTDQVRGYTF; cdr3_nt: TGCGCCAGCAGCCAAGGCACCGACCAGGTCAGGGGCTACACCTTC; clone_size: once; d_call: NA; v_call: TRBV4-3; j_call: TRBJ1-2
cdr3_aa: CASSYADLDTQYF; cdr3_nt: TGTGCCAGCAGTTACGCTGATCTAGATACGCAGTATTTT; clone_size: NA; d_call: NA; v_call: TRBV6-5; j_call: TRBJ2-3
cdr3_aa: CASSPGAFSGWYQETQYF; cdr3_nt: TGTGCCAGCAGCCCGGGGGCCTTTTCCGGTTGGTACCAAGAGACCCAGTACTTC; clone_size: few; d_call: NA; v_call: TRBV7-2; j_call: TRBJ2-5
cdr3_aa: CASSSDRDYYEQYF; cdr3_nt: TGTGCCAGCAGTTCCGACAGGGACTACTACGAGCAGTACTTC; clone_size: NA; d_call: NA; v_call: TRBV6-2/TRBV6-3; j_call: TRBJ2-7
cdr3_aa: CASSPGTDTYEQYF; cdr3_nt: TGTGCCAGCTCACCAGGGACAGATACTTACGAGCAGTACTTC; clone_size: NA; d_call: TRBD1; v_call: TRBV18; j_call: TRBJ2-7
cdr3_aa: CASSPTRGDTQYF; cdr3_nt: TGTGCCAGCAGCCCTACCAGGGGAGATACGCAGTATTTT; clone_size: NA; d_call: NA; v_call: TRBV7-9; j_call: TRBJ2-3
cdr3_aa: CASSSDTQYF; cdr3_nt: TGTGCCAGCTCCTCAGATACGCAGTATTTT; clone_size: few; d_call: NA; v_call: TRBV18; j_call: TRBJ2-3